A single sample is the source of the 30 T cell receptor beta chains below, sequenced in a study of blood T cells in healthy people across ages. Combining a sample-barcoded 5' primer with a J-beta primer mix, a second PCR ran for roughly 7 to 12 cycles. A single record per CDR3 protein comes from TCRdb applying MiXCR to the 5' RACE reads. This sample has around 700,000 distinct CDR3 sequences, with roughly 25% found just once. This same sample was also part of a study on T cells of mothers and their children.

The specimen sequenced was blood. Every receptor here comes from a boy between 10 and 17 years old in good health.

The chain employs TRBV9 and TRBJ1-4; 9 bases match TRBD1. The V gene end was trimmed by 2 bases and the J gene end by 1 base; junction bases not matched to a gene: 9. CDR3 size: 18 residues. Germline V lookup: CDR1 SGDLS, CDR2 YYNGEE. In DNA, the CDR3 is TGTGCCAGCAGCGTCACAGGGGGCTACGATGAAACTAATGAAAAACTGTTTTTT. Translated: CASSVTGGYDETNEKLFF.

This clonotype has a handful of counts. An end of the junction does not agree with germline; a read error may underlie this. The chain employs TRBV10-3 and TRBJ1-2; D may be TRBD1 (6 bases). Germline assignment: CDR1 ENHRY and CDR2 SYGVKD. There are 13 residues in the CDR3. CDR3 sequence reads: CTIRDTANYGYTF. The DNA for the CDR3 is TGTACCATCAGGGACACCGCTAACTATGGCTACACCTTC.

This clonotype was found a few times. The chain carries TRBV11-3 and TRBJ2-5; D is unclear. Germline CDR1 and CDR2: SGHNT and YENEEA. This CDR3 is 14 amino acids long. Trimming left V 4 bases short and J 1 base short, with 10 bases between. The CDR3, as DNA: TGTGCCAGCAGCTCCCACGAGATCCAAGAGACCCAGTACTTC. This sequence encodes CASSSHEIQETQYF.

This clonotype was found once. The chain is built from TRBV5-6 and TRBJ1-2; D is undetermined. Looked up from germline, CDR1 is SGHDT and CDR2 is YYEEEE. The CDR3 spans 15 residues. The germline V and J ends were trimmed by 2 bases and 2 bases, with 13 bases remaining between them. In nucleotides, the CDR3 is TGTGCCAGCAGCTTACGGGCCTCTAGCAACTATGGCTACACCTTC. Its translation: CASSLRASSNYGYTF. The full variable domain, completed using reference TRBV5-6 and TRBJ1-2, is DAGVTQSPTHLIKTRGQQVTLRCSPKSGHDTVSWYQQALGQGPQFIFQYYEEEERQRGNFPDRFSGHQFPNYSSELNVNALLLGDSALYLCASSLRASSNYGYTFGSGTRLTVV.

This chain joins TRBV3-1 and TRBJ1-2, with D perhaps TRBD1 (5 bases). Per the germline V gene, CDR1 is LGHDT and CDR2 is YNNKEL (reference sequence). The length of the CDR3 is 15 residues. The V end lost 0 bases, the J end lost 4 bases, and 12 bases lay between the germline ends. CDR3 sequence reads: CASSQDWQGAYGYTF. The CDR3 coding sequence is TGTGCCAGCAGCCAAGATTGGCAGGGCGCCTATGGCTACACCTTC.

V and J are TRBV4-2 and TRBJ2-7; the match to TRBD2 covers 10 bases. Trimming cost V 0 bases and J 7 bases; bases outside gene matches: 18. This CDR3 contains 19 residues. Per germline, CDR1 LGHNA and CDR2 YNFKEQ. The CDR3 coding sequence is TGTGCCAGCAGCCAAGAATATTTATGGGGAGCGGGAGGGCCGAGGGAGCAGTACTTC. Amino acid sequence: CASSQEYLWGAGGPREQYF.

This clonotype turned up a few times. The chain combines TRBV7-8 with TRBJ2-4; D might be TRBD1 (8 bases). CDR3 length: 18 residues. Trimming cost V 5 bases and J 6 bases, with 26 bases left between them. The germline V gene has CDR1 SGHVS and CDR2 FQNEAQ. In DNA, the CDR3 is TGTGCCAGCAGCGTCCGGGGGGATTCCGGGACAGGCCGAAACATTCAGTACTTC. It encodes CASSVRGDSGTGRNIQYF.

This clonotype was counted only a few times. This chain connects TRBV25-1 to TRBJ1-4; possibly TRBD1 for D (5 bases). Trimming pared 4 bases from V and 11 bases from J, leaving 17 bases between. The germline CDR1 and CDR2 sequences are MGHDK and SYGVNS. The CDR3 has 14 amino acids. The CDR3 nucleotides read TGTGCCAGCAGTGCGGGGAGGGTGGGGGAGAAACTGTTTTTT. Protein: CASSAGRVGEKLFF.

The V gene is TRBV19, the J gene TRBJ2-5; 10 bases line up with TRBD2. The J call is uncertain, as TRBJ2-7 better fits the DNA end. CDR1 and CDR2 from the germline V gene are LNHDA and SQIVND (reference sequence). This CDR3 has 14 amino acids. CDR3: CASSITAGGIEQYF. The CDR3 DNA follows: TGTGCCAGTAGTATCACAGCGGGAGGGATCGAGCAGTACTTC.

The chain recombines TRBV5-6 with TRBJ2-5; 9 bases line up with TRBD2. The J call may not be correct, given that the DNA end is closer to TRBJ2-1. The V gene's germline CDR1 is SGHDT and CDR2 YYEEEE. This CDR3 has 14 residues. CDR3 DNA sequence: TGTGCCAGCAGCTTGGGGCGGGAGGGTCGTGAGCAGTTCTTC. Translation gives CASSLGREGREQFF.

V and J are TRBV29-1 and TRBJ2-4, with D uncertain. Trimming pared 5 bases from V and 0 bases from J, leaving 5 bases between. Per the germline V gene, CDR1 is SQVTM and CDR2 is ANQGSEA. This CDR3 comprises 12 residues. CDR3 bases: TGCAGCGTTAGAGTAGCCAAAAACATTCAGTACTTC. Translated, it gives CSVRVAKNIQYF. Full variable domain (remainder filled in from reference TRBV29-1 and TRBJ2-4): SAVISQKPSRDICQRGTSLTIQCQVDSQVTMMFWYRQQPGQSLTLIATANQGSEATYESGFVIDKFPISRPNLTFSTLTVSNMSPEDSSIYLCSVRVAKNIQYFGAGTRLSVL.

The chain links TRBV21-1 to TRBJ2-5; the table assigns TRBD2, which was not confirmed against the DNA. TRBV21-1 corresponds to a pseudogene. This CDR3 has 18 residues. CDR3: CASSKGRTKPNYQETQYF. DNA of the CDR3: TGTGCCAGCAGCAAAGGGAGGACTAAACCTAATTACCAAGAGACCCAGTACTTC.

This clonotype was seen a few times. V gene TRBV7-9 combines with J gene TRBJ1-2, with D possibly being TRBD1 (6 bases). This CDR3 spans 15 amino acids. CDR1 and CDR2 from the germline V gene are SEHNR and FQNEAQ (reference sequence). Between the trimmed V and J ends, which lost 4 bases and 4 bases, there was a span of 16 bases. The CDR3 region has the DNA TGTGCCAGCAGCTGGTCAGGGGACTTCATCTATGGCTACACCTTC. Encoded protein: CASSWSGDFIYGYTF.

The chain links TRBV20-1 to TRBJ1-2; D ambiguous. CDR1 and CDR2 (germline): DFQATT, SNEGSKA (reference sequence). Between the trimmed V and J ends, which lost 6 bases and 2 bases, there was a span of 10 bases. This CDR3 has 12 amino acids. The CDR3 bases are TGCAGTGCCAACCCGGGAAACTATGGCTACACCTTC. Amino acids: CSANPGNYGYTF.

The gene calls are TRBV5-1 and TRBJ1-1; D might be TRBD1 (6 bases). The CDR3 length is 13 residues. V was cut by 4 bases and J by 8 bases, with 15 bases left in between. Looked up from germline, CDR1 is SGHRS and CDR2 is YFSETQ. The CDR3 spells CASSVGQWAEAFF. The CDR3, as DNA: TGCGCCAGCAGCGTGGGACAATGGGCCGAAGCTTTCTTT.

This clonotype showed up just once. Given the absence of the conserved phenylalanine or tryptophan at the CDR3 end, a read error is likely. The chain couples TRBV28 to TRBJ2-2; no clear D gene. The V and J ends lost 6 bases and 6 bases respectively, with 17 bases between them. The CDR3 is made up of 15 amino acids. Germline V gene sequence: CDR1 MDHEN, CDR2 SYDVKM. The CDR3 DNA follows: TGTGCCAGCAGCTCGATGGTGGTTAGCCCCGGGGAGCTGTTTTCT. Its protein product is CASSSMVVSPGELFS.

This clonotype was seen only a few times. The chain combines TRBV6-9 with TRBJ2-5, with D tentatively TRBD1 or TRBD2 (5 bases each). V lost 4 bases and J lost 2, with 11 bases in between. Germline-derived CDR1 and CDR2 are MNHGY and SVAAGI. The CDR3 runs to 14 residues. The CDR3 nucleotides are TGTGCCAGCAGTTTTCGGGGCAAACAAGAGACCCAGTACTTC. Amino acids: CASSFRGKQETQYF.

The chain joins TRBV28 to TRBJ1-1, with no clear D. The CDR3 is made up of 13 amino acids. With 3 bases removed from V and 1 base from J, the gap between germline ends came to 6 bases. CDR1 MDHEN and CDR2 SYDVKM come from the germline V gene. CDR3 sequence (DNA): TGTGCCAGCAGTTTTCTCAGGAACACTGAAGCTTTCTTT. It translates to CASSFLRNTEAFF.

This chain connects TRBV7-8 to TRBJ2-3; the D is unclear. Trimming removed 5 bases at V and 5 bases at J, with 11 bases between. Germline CDR1 reads SGHVS; CDR2 reads FQNEAQ. CDR3 length: 13 amino acids. CDR3: CASSPRIGDTQYF. CDR3 nucleotide sequence: TGTGCCAGCAGCCCCCGCATCGGAGATACGCAGTATTTT.

This clonotype appeared a few times. This chain uses TRBV28 with TRBJ2-7, with TRBD1 matching 7 bases. J gave up 7 bases and V 6 bases, and 9 bases lay outside the gene matches. The germline gives CDR1 MDHEN, CDR2 SYDVKM. The CDR3 contains 13 residues. CDR3 in amino acids: CASSGTALEEQYF. The CDR3 bases are TGTGCCAGCAGCGGGACAGCCCTGGAGGAGCAGTACTTC.

This clonotype has just a few counts. The gene calls are TRBV29-1 and TRBJ2-2; D unclear. Per the germline V gene, CDR1 is SQVTM and CDR2 is ANQGSEA. The CDR3 covers 13 residues. V was clipped by 4 bases and J by 7 bases, with 13 bases between them. Written as DNA, the CDR3 is TGCAGCGTTGCTTTAGCCGGAGACGGGGAGCTGTTTTTT. It yields the protein CSVALAGDGELFF.

In its sample, this clonotype was seen a few times. The chain combines TRBV3-1 with TRBJ2-3; D is unresolved. The germline V and J ends were trimmed by 3 bases and 4 bases, with 8 bases remaining between them. Germline CDR1 reads LGHDT; CDR2 reads YNNKEL (reference sequence). The CDR3 is 13 amino acids. CDR3 residues: CASSQSHPDTQYF. CDR3 coding DNA: TGTGCCAGCAGCCAGTCGCACCCAGATACGCAGTATTTT.

This clonotype turned up a few times. The J gene is TRBJ1-5, the V gene TRBV28; D may be TRBD1 (5 bases). With 10 bases removed from V and 7 bases from J, the gap between germline ends came to 20 bases. This CDR3 contains 14 residues. The germline V gene has CDR1 MDHEN and CDR2 SYDVKM. CDR3 nucleotide sequence: TGTGCCATCACCCCAGGAACGGGGCGGCAGCCCCAGCATTTT. This codes for CAITPGTGRQPQHF.

This clonotype was seen more than once but under ten times. V and J are TRBV29-1 and TRBJ2-3; 9 bases agree with TRBD2. Per germline, CDR1 SQVTM and CDR2 ANQGSEA. The CDR3 is 13 amino acids. Germline trimming cut 0 bases from V and 7 bases from J; bases unmatched to any gene: 2. DNA for the CDR3: TGCAGCGTTGAAGAAGGGACTAGCAATACGCAGTATTTT. Translated, it gives CSVEEGTSNTQYF.

V gene TRBV29-1 combines with J gene TRBJ1-2; 8 positions match TRBD1. This CDR3 contains 12 residues. The germline gives CDR1 SQVTM, CDR2 ANQGSEA. J was trimmed by 2 bases and V by 4 bases; bases with no gene match: 0. The CDR3 DNA reads as TGCAGCGTTGGGGACAGGAACTATGGCTACACCTTC. This codes for CSVGDRNYGYTF.

This chain joins TRBV20-1 and TRBJ1-3; D uncertain. Per the germline V gene, CDR1 is DFQATT and CDR2 is SNEGSKA (reference sequence). The CDR3 sequence is 15 residues long. V was pared by 1 base and J by 1 base, with 11 bases between. The CDR3 protein is CSARVFGDSGNTIYF. The CDR3 coding sequence is TGCAGTGCTAGAGTTTTTGGGGATTCTGGAAACACCATATATTTT.

This chain connects TRBV5-5 to TRBJ1-1; no definite D call. The CDR3 sequence is 13 residues long. Looked up from germline, CDR1 is SGHKS and CDR2 is YYEKEE (reference sequence). Trimming left V 0 bases short and J 3 bases short, with 6 bases between. CDR3 in amino acids: CASSLVEDTEAFF. The CDR3 DNA sequence: TGTGCCAGCAGCTTGGTCGAGGACACTGAAGCTTTCTTT.

As to this clonotype: The junction and the germline gene differ at one end; a read error may be behind it. CDR3 in DNA: TGTGCCGGCAGTTACTCCCCAGGAGTGGGTGGGCAGTTCTTC. This encodes CAGSYSPGVGGQFF. The chain recombines TRBV6-5 with TRBJ2-5; the D is unclear. The closer fit of TRBJ2-1 to the DNA end suggests the J call may be wrong. The length of the CDR3 is 14 residues. CDR1 is MNHEY and CDR2 is SVGAGI in the germline V gene.

This chain links TRBV20-1 with TRBJ1-1; no definite D call. Trimming pared 1 base from V and 0 bases from J, leaving 6 bases between. The CDR3 totals 13 residues. The germline V gene has CDR1 DFQATT and CDR2 SNEGSKA (reference sequence). This CDR3 reads CSARGGMNTEAFF. In DNA, the CDR3 is TGCAGTGCTAGAGGGGGAATGAACACTGAAGCTTTCTTT.

The CDR3 nucleotides are TGTGCCAGCAGCTTAATCTGGCAGGAGAATAACTATGGCTACACCTTC. Its protein product is CASSLIWQENNYGYTF. V and J are TRBV7-9 and TRBJ1-2, with D unresolved. Trimming shortened V by 2 bases and J by 1 base, and 14 bases separated the two germline ends. CDR3 size: 16 residues. Germline lookup yields CDR1 SEHNR and CDR2 FQNEAQ (reference sequence).